This T cell receptor (beta chain) was documented in a study of Ad26.COV2.S vaccination and SARS-CoV-2 variants. Whole-study context: The authors gave Ad26.COV2.S intramuscularly, either once or twice 56 days apart. Broader study findings: Using TCR breadth and depth analyses may have led to underestimated total T cell responses. Marked by substantial breadth, spike-specific CD8+ and CD4+ T cell responses were reportedly seen after vaccination.

V was pared by 7 bases and J by 7 bases, with 13 bases between. The CDR3 consists of 13 residues. Per the germline V gene, CDR1 is LGHDT and CDR2 is YNNKEL (reference sequence). The table came from immunoSEQ multiplex PCR; TCRdb's copy has only in-frame clones and leaves some out. The sample contains about 440,000 clones, around 85% of which appear only once. To note about this clone: Its antigen is still unknown.

Treatment meaning: about 20 received Ad26.COV2.S at low or high dose, single or two shots; several received placebo; per-sample allocation not given. The samples date from day 63 after the first vaccine or placebo injection. It was an adult aged 18-55 years in Boston who was the donor. The receptor was isolated from a person aged 18-60 years who received the Ad26.COV2.S COVID-19 vaccine or a placebo. The genes are TRBV3-1 (or the pseudogene TRBV3-2) and TRBJ2-2; no clear D gene. The sequencing here drew on peripheral blood, taken in a trial of Ad26.COV2.S vaccine versus placebo. DNA of the CDR3: TGTGCCAGCATATCGGGCCATGTCGGGGAGCTGTTTTTT. Translation gives CASISGHVGELFF.